This is a list of T cell receptor beta chains from one sample in a study of cytomegalovirus exposure and HLA in healthy donors. This table comes from immunoSEQ multiplex PCR, and its TCRdb copy is limited to in-frame clones, with some not included. Counted here are about 170,000 clones, around 84% occurring once; the ten biggest clones make up 1%. What was sequenced was PBMCs. The receptor set was obtained from a boy under 10 years old in good health and CMV-seronegative. Each CDR3 is given with its conserved first and last residue.

CDR3aa: CASSKQGGSYEQYF
j_gene: TRBJ2-7
v_gene: TRBV28

CDR3aa: CASSAGLRTGELFF
j_gene: TRBJ2-2
v_gene: TRBV25-1

CDR3aa: CASRWDQGYNTEAFF
j_gene: TRBJ1-1
v_gene: TRBV28

CDR3aa: CASSPLSLAGYNYNEQFF
j_gene: TRBJ2-1
v_gene: TRBV18

CDR3aa: CASSPQGGALSPLHF
j_gene: TRBJ1-6
v_gene: TRBV7-9

CDR3aa: CASSPSGTYEQYF
j_gene: TRBJ2-7
v_gene: TRBV10-1

CDR3aa: CASSASGVINEQFF
j_gene: TRBJ2-1
v_gene: TRBV5-1

CDR3aa: CASSLVLAGANTGELFF
j_gene: TRBJ2-2
v_gene: TRBV5-1

CDR3aa: CASSSTGTDNTDTQYF
j_gene: TRBJ2-3
v_gene: TRBV7-8

CDR3aa: CASSIAGTGPYEQYF
j_gene: TRBJ2-7
v_gene: TRBV19

CDR3aa: CASSFDGRVNEQFF
j_gene: TRBJ2-1
v_gene: TRBV5-1

CDR3aa: CASSILSGLTYEQYF
j_gene: TRBJ2-7
v_gene: TRBV14

CDR3aa: CASSRHRFNTEAFF
j_gene: TRBJ1-1
v_gene: TRBV18

CDR3aa: CASSSEWGRGGELFF
j_gene: TRBJ2-2
v_gene: TRBV27

CDR3aa: CATSRDLGTGGYEQYF
j_gene: TRBJ2-7
v_gene: TRBV15

CDR3aa: CASSLGTRSDTQYF
j_gene: TRBJ2-3
v_gene: TRBV5-1

CDR3aa: CSSLDSGWDEKLFF
j_gene: TRBJ1-4
v_gene: TRBV7-9

CDR3aa: CASSTTGRGYTF
j_gene: TRBJ1-2
v_gene: TRBV28

CDR3aa: CASSFGTVSSGANVLTF
j_gene: TRBJ2-6
v_gene: TRBV7-9

CDR3aa: CASSQEWAAYNSPLHF
j_gene: TRBJ1-6
v_gene: TRBV4-2

CDR3aa: CSVAGFSYEQYF
j_gene: .
v_gene: TRBV29-1

CDR3aa: CASSPTWSRGETQYF
j_gene: TRBJ2-5
v_gene: TRBV28

CDR3aa: CASSFSRDRPGGNTIYF
j_gene: TRBJ1-3
v_gene: TRBV28

CDR3aa: CAWISGSYGYTF
j_gene: TRBJ1-2
v_gene: TRBV30

CDR3aa: CASSDSASGPLHF
j_gene: TRBJ1-6
v_gene: TRBV6-4

CDR3aa: CAWWSGEYYGYTF
j_gene: TRBJ1-2
v_gene: TRBV30

CDR3aa: CASSQDWSQGQGKTGNTIYF
j_gene: TRBJ1-3
v_gene: TRBV4-1

CDR3aa: CASRKHNQPQHF
j_gene: TRBJ1-5
v_gene: TRBV6-1

CDR3aa: CASSSETGGRETQYF
j_gene: TRBJ2-5
v_gene: TRBV7-7